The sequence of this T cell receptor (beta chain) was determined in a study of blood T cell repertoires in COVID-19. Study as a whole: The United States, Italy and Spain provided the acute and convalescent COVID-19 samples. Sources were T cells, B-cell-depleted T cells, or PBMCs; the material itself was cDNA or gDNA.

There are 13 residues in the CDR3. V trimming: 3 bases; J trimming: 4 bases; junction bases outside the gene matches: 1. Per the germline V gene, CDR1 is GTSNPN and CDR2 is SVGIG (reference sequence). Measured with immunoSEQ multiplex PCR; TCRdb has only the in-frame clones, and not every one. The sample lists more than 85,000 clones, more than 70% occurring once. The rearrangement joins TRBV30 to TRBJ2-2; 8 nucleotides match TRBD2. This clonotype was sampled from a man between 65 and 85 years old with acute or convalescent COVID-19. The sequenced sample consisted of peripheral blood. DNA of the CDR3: TGTGCCTGGAGAGCGGGGGCCACCGGGGAGCTGTTTTTT. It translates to CAWRAGATGELFF.